Listed below are T cell receptor beta chains from one sample, sequenced in a study of lymphopenia after photon versus proton radiotherapy. This table comes from immunoSEQ multiplex PCR, and its TCRdb copy is limited to in-frame clones, with some not included. This table has some 28,000 clones, over 75% appearing once. Source: peripheral blood, taken from a patient treated with photon-based radiotherapy. These receptors originate from a man aged 50 or older with gastric cancer. Each CDR3 is given with its conserved first and last residue. D genes are given only for firm matches. Clone size, where shown, is once, few, many, or a class for clones that have expanded.

abundance	j_gene	v_gene	d_gene	CDR3nt	CDR3aa
-	TRBJ1-4	TRBV15	-	TGTGCCACCAGCGTCCGGGACAAGAATGAAAAACTGTTTTTT	CATSVRDKNEKLFF
-	TRBJ2-5	TRBV11-3	-	TGTGCCAGCAGCCCCCGAGGTAGCGCGGACCAAGAGACCCAGTACTTC	CASSPRGSADQETQYF
-	TRBJ1-5	TRBV19	-	TGTGCCAGCTGCCCGGGGCAGTTAGGCAATCAGCCCCAGCATTTT	CASCPGQLGNQPQHF
-	TRBJ2-3	TRBV12-5	-	TGTGCTAGTGGTCAAAATAGCGGAACTAGCACAGATACGCAGTATTTT	CASGQNSGTSTDTQYF
-	TRBJ1-5	TRBV6-5	TRBD1	TGTGCCAGCAGTTACACAGGGGAGGGCAATCAGCCCCAGCATTTT	CASSYTGEGNQPQHF
-	TRBJ1-2	TRBV5-1	TRBD1	TGCGCCAGCAGCTTGGGGGGACAGGAAGTATATGGCTACACCTTC	CASSLGGQEVYGYTF
few	TRBJ2-1	TRBV15	TRBD2	TGTGCCACCAGCAGATCCGGGACTAGTGTCAATGAGCAGTTCTTC	CATSRSGTSVNEQFF
-	TRBJ2-7	TRBV6-4	-	TGTGCCAGCAGCGCCGACCCGAACTACGAGCAGTACTTC	CASSADPNYEQYF
once	TRBJ1-2	TRBV27	TRBD1	TGTGCCAGCAGTTACGGACAGGGCCTCGGCTACACCTTC	CASSYGQGLGYTF
few	TRBJ2-6	TRBV30	-	TGTGCCTGGGGTCGGATCTCTGGGGCCAACGTCCTGACTTTC	CAWGRISGANVLTF
-	TRBJ1-1	TRBV11-2	-	TGTGCCAGCAGTCGAGGGAGGGAGGCTGAAGCTTTCTTT	CASSRGREAEAFF
once	TRBJ1-3	TRBV18	-	TGTGCCAGCTCACCCAACCGGATTAGGACAGCCGACCGGGGAAACACCATATATTTT	CASSPNRIRTADRGNTIYF
-	TRBJ2-2	TRBV29-1	TRBD1	TGCAGCGTCAGCCGACAGGGTTTATCCGGGGAGCTGTTTTTT	CSVSRQGLSGELFF
-	TRBJ1-2	TRBV9	-	TGTGCCAGCAGTCGAAGCTGGGGCGTGGAAGGCTACACCTTC	CASSRSWGVEGYTF
-	TRBJ1-1	TRBV6-1	TRBD1	TGTGCCAGCGAGACCGGGACAGGGAACACTGAAGCTTTCTTT	CASETGTGNTEAFF
-	TRBJ2-5	TRBV5-1	-	TGCGCCAGCAGCTTGTGGGCCCCTAAAAAACATGAGACCCAGTACTTC	CASSLWAPKKHETQYF
few	TRBJ1-5	TRBV10-1	-	TGCGCCAGCAGACCCGGGGGGGCTGATCAGCCCCAGCATTTT	CASRPGGADQPQHF
-	TRBJ2-3	TRBV30	-	TGTGCCTGGTCACTTTCAGGGGCAGATACGCAGTATTTT	CAWSLSGADTQYF
-	TRBJ1-5	TRBV18	-	TGTGCCAGCTCAACGGCCAGCTTTCAGCCCCAGCATTTT	CASSTASFQPQHF
many	TRBJ2-1	TRBV6-6	-	TGTGCCAGCAGTTTGAGTTCCTACAATGAGCAGTTCTTC	CASSLSSYNEQFF
-	TRBJ1-5	TRBV6-5	TRBD1	TGTGCCAGCAGGAGGACAGGGGAGGGTCAGCCCCAGCATTTT	CASRRTGEGQPQHF
few	TRBJ2-1	TRBV7-2	-	TGTGCCAGCAGCCCATACAGGAGACATGAGCAGTTCTTC	CASSPYRRHEQFF
-	TRBJ1-2	TRBV5-5	-	TGTGCCAGCAGCAGCCCGAGAGCACACTATGGCTACACCTTC	CASSSPRAHYGYTF
-	TRBJ2-2	TRBV10-3	-	TGTGCCATCAGTGAGCCAATCCATGCCGGTCGTCCCGGGGAGCTGTTTTTT	CAISEPIHAGRPGELFF
-	TRBJ2-5	TRBV7-3	-	TGTGCCAGCAGCTCGGACTGGCGAGAGACCCAGTACTTC	CASSSDWRETQYF
-	TRBJ1-6	TRBV14	-	TGTGCCAGCAGCCCGGACCGCAACTATAATTCACCCCTCCACTTT	CASSPDRNYNSPLHF
-	TRBJ2-1	TRBV7-9	-	TGTGCCAGCAGCTGGCAGGAAGGGCTATACAATGAGCAGTTCTTC	CASSWQEGLYNEQFF
-	TRBJ2-1	TRBV11-3	-	TGTGCCAGCAGCTTAGATAAATTTAATGAGCAGTTCTTC	CASSLDKFNEQFF
-	TRBJ1-5	TRBV19	TRBD1	TGTGCCAGTAGGACGACAGGGGGTAGCAATCAGCCCCAGCATTTT	CASRTTGGSNQPQHF
-	TRBJ2-3	TRBV5-8	TRBD1	TGTGCCAGCAGCCGACGTCCGGGACAGGGGGCCCGCACAGATACGCAGTATTTT	CASSRRPGQGARTDTQYF
few	TRBJ1-3	TRBV25-1	-	TGTGCCAGCAGTCCCGCGGGGTTAAACACCATATATTTT	CASSPAGLNTIYF
few	TRBJ2-2	TRBV12-5	TRBD2	TGTGCTAGTGGTTTGGTTCCTCCGGGACTAGCGGGGGTGAAGAACACCGGGGAGCTGTTTTTT	CASGLVPPGLAGVKNTGELFF
-	TRBJ2-1	TRBV7-9	TRBD2	TGTGCCAGCCCCCCTGGGGGGGAGTATCATGAGCAGTTCTTC	CASPPGGEYHEQFF
few	TRBJ2-5	TRBV5-6	-	TGTGCCAGCAGCTCCTTTAGGGACGGGACCCAGTACTTC	CASSSFRDGTQYF
-	TRBJ1-3	TRBV6-5	-	TGTGCCAGCAGTTACTCGAGGGGTGTGTCTGGAAACACCATATATTTT	CASSYSRGVSGNTIYF
-	TRBJ1-3	TRBV14	-	TGTGCCAGCAGCCCTCAATTCAAGACGGACTTCTCTGGAAACACCATATATTTT	CASSPQFKTDFSGNTIYF
-	TRBJ1-1	TRBV6-1	-	TGTGCCAGCAGTGACGAGGCTTTCTTT	CASSDEAFF
-	TRBJ2-1	TRBV19	TRBD2	TGTGCCAGTAGTCCAGGGACTAGCGGGGGTCAGAATGAGCAGTTCTTC	CASSPGTSGGQNEQFF
-	TRBJ2-3	TRBV5-1	-	TGCGCCAGCAGCTTGGCACCCGGGACGAACACAGATACGCAGTATTTT	CASSLAPGTNTDTQYF